This TCR beta chain is drawn from a study of T cell clones after liver transplantation (dated by TCRdb to the late 2010s). A note on the overall study: The samples were obtained from ITN030ST, a randomized trial that attempted immunosuppression withdrawal within 2 years after liver transplantation. Donor-reactive T cell clones were identified using TCRbeta sequencing after a pre-transplant mixed lymphocyte reaction and were then followed in post-transplant blood. Third party-reactive TCRbeta sequences were also identified from pre-transplant MLRs to serve as an antigen-independent comparator for donor-reactive sequences. Three of the eight recipients were HCV-positive; the others were transplanted for non-autoimmune, non-viral indications. The subjects received no induction therapy and were kept on standard immunosuppression until randomization at 12-24 months post-transplant. Tolerance was defined as complete immunosuppression withdrawal for at least one year with no rise in liver enzymes beyond twice the upper limit of normal. Blood samples were collected pre-transplant, pre-randomization before withdrawal, and post-randomization after either full withdrawal or failed withdrawal. The study cohort included 8 liver transplant recipients, of whom 3 were classified as tolerant and 5 as non-tolerant.

The CDR3 spans 17 residues, from the cysteine through the phenylalanine. Only the CDR3 DNA stays, 51 bases, in frame from base 1. CDR1 and CDR2 are drawn from the germline V gene: SGHRS, YFSETQ. From V the trimming removes 3 bases and from J it removes 7 bases, while the gene matches leave 13 bases of the junction unaccounted for. Overall study results and their limits: When repertoire turnover was accounted for, significantly reduced detection of donor-reactive sequences was found in 7 of 8 subjects for CD4 and in 8 of 8 subjects for CD8. In two subjects, low numbers of available donor cells limited the measurable donor-reactive repertoire. Circulating donor-reactive CD4 TCRbeta sequences fell significantly post-transplant in most of the 8 subjects, irrespective of tolerance or HCV status. Since no allograft tissue specimens were available, donor-reactive T cells may have migrated into the graft instead of being deleted. The conclusions were considered preliminary, being limited by small, heterogeneous patient numbers and non-standardized post-transplant time points. The decline in donor-reactive sequences exceeded the decline in third party-reactive sequences, suggesting partial antigen-specific deletion that was unrelated to withdrawal success.

Note on this clone: This receptor's antigen is unknown. Base qualities are not at hand, and no much larger clone is one base apart.

Unstimulated PBMCs, after thawing, were stained for CD3, CD4 and CD8 and then FACS-sorted into CD3+CD4+ and CD3+CD8+ populations. Randomization to immunosuppression withdrawal applied to every one of the 8 studied subjects. The Qiagen DNeasy Blood and Tissue Kit was used for genomic DNA isolation. Frozen genomic DNA underwent high-throughput TCRbeta CDR3 sequencing by immunoSEQ, including PCR amplification, mapping, bias correction and internal controls. In the authors' own workflow: Productive rearrangements were kept, and unique TCRbeta sequences were defined by CDR3 nucleotide sequence plus V and J gene. A sequence counted as donor-reactive only if the sequence showed at least 5-fold expansion in CFSE-low cells compared with unstimulated pre-transplant cells and had a frequency of at least 0.01%. Per-subject minimum frequency thresholds, based on the lowest-template unstimulated sample, ensured at least 90% detection power. Jensen-Shannon divergence between the top 1000 TCRbeta sequences post-transplant and pre-transplant was used to measure repertoire turnover. Two-sided Fisher's exact tests were used to test for changes in how often donor-reactive sequences were detected. The table was pulled from immuneACCESS by TCRdb, which kept in-frame rearrangements only. Such tables lose some clones; where checked, under half of the loss comes from unresolved V genes, and the rest has no known cause. The DNA was the basis for D and trimming; V, J and clone size are from that table. Across this sample there are tens of thousands of clones, with 85% to 95% seen only once. The leading ten clones occupy approximately 0.96% of the sample.

The source was CD4+ T cells from blood, collected about 25 months after liver transplant. The chain joins TRBV5-1 to TRBJ1-2, with 12 middle bases fitting TRBD1. This sequence originates from a human patient who received a liver transplant. Some T cells may have been brought in with the graft after a transplant. The nucleotide sequence is TGCGCCAGCAGCTCATGGGGCCCGGGACAGGGGGCTGGTGGCTACACCTTC. This gives the protein CASSSWGPGQGAGGYTF. With the portions outside the CDR3 filled from the reference TRBV5-1 and TRBJ1-2 genes, the complete variable region becomes KAGVTQTPRYLIKTRGQQVTLSCSPISGHRSVSWYQQTPGQGLQFLFEYFSETQRNKGNFPGRFSGRQFSNSRSEMNVSTLELGDSALYLCASSSWGPGQGAGGYTFGSGTRLTVV.